Presented here are 18 T cell receptor beta chains from one specimen sequenced in a study of shared clonotypes between healthy human individuals. Only in-frame clones appear in the TCRdb table, and some are missing; sequencing was by immunoSEQ multiplex PCR. Of 2.3 million or so clones detected, 80% to 95% appear once; the ten largest clones hold 0.39%. Sequences were obtained from naive CD4+ T cells from PBMCs. The sample's subset: CD45RA+ positively selected. The receptors were sampled from a man aged 18 to 30 in good health. Some clones in this sample may be carry-over from other donors' samples.

The chain recombines TRBV28 with TRBJ1-5; no clear D gene. Looked up from germline, CDR1 is MDHEN and CDR2 is SYDVKM. This CDR3 spans 17 amino acids. Trimming took 6 bases from V and 0 from J, leaving 18 bases between them. CDR3 bases: TGTGCCAGCAGGCCACCCCGGAGGAGCGATAGCAATCAGCCCCAGCATTTT. It codes for CASRPPRRSDSNQPQHF.

The chain is built from TRBV7-2 and TRBJ2-1; 9 nucleotides match TRBD2. Trimming at V came to 5 bases and at J to 3 bases, leaving 8 bases not matched to a gene. The germline CDR1 and CDR2 sequences are SGHTA and FQGNSA. The CDR3 is 16 residues long. DNA of the CDR3: TGTGCCAGCAGCGATCTAGCGGGAAAGAACTACAATGAGCAGTTCTTC. Translated, it gives CASSDLAGKNYNEQFF.

The V call is TRBV21-1, the J call TRBJ1-5. TRBV21-1 is termed a pseudogene. This CDR3 comprises 12 residues. CDR3 nucleotide sequence: TGTGCCAGTAAAACCGGGAATCAGCCCCAGCATTTT. Translated, it gives CASKTGNQPQHF.

The chain has TRBV30 and TRBJ1-5, with 8 positions matching TRBD1. The CDR3 is 18 amino acids. Germline loops: CDR1 GTSNPN, CDR2 SVGIG (reference sequence). The V gene end was trimmed by 0 bases and the J gene end by 0 bases; junction bases not matched to a gene: 10. The CDR3 nucleotides are TGTGCCTGGAGTGTACGACAGGGGTCGTTCTATAGCAATCAGCCCCAGCATTTT. Amino acids: CAWSVRQGSFYSNQPQHF.

The chain has TRBV5-4 and TRBJ1-1; D perhaps matches TRBD1 (5 bases). Germline V gene lookup returns CDR1 SGHNT and CDR2 YYREEE (reference sequence). V lost 3 bases and J lost 1, with 13 bases in between. The CDR3 is 15 residues long. The CDR3: CASSSPGRSNTEAFF. In nucleotides, the CDR3 is TGTGCCAGCAGCTCGCCGGGACGGTCGAACACTGAAGCTTTCTTT.

J is TRBJ1-1 and V is TRBV4-1; D possibly corresponds to TRBD1 (5 bases). V gave up 4 bases and J gave up 2 bases, with 20 bases separating them. This CDR3 has 17 residues. The germline gives CDR1 MGHRA, CDR2 YSYEKL. The CDR3 protein is CASSPLGTKRENTEAFF. The CDR3 coding sequence is TGCGCCAGCAGCCCCCTCGGGACCAAACGCGAAAACACTGAAGCTTTCTTT.

J is TRBJ1-2 and V is TRBV7-2; 10 nucleotides agree with TRBD1. Germline lookup yields CDR1 SGHTA and CDR2 FQGNSA. J was trimmed by 3 bases and V by 5 bases; bases with no gene match: 6. This CDR3 is 15 amino acids long. The CDR3 loop is CASSLHGTGDYGYTF. CDR3 sequence (DNA): TGTGCCAGCAGCCTCCACGGGACAGGGGACTATGGCTACACCTTC. Using reference TRBV7-2 and TRBJ1-2 for the parts outside the CDR3, the full variable domain is GAGVSQSPSNKVTEKGKDVELRCDPISGHTALYWYRQSLGQGLEFLIYFQGNSAPDKSGLPSDRFSAERTGGSVSTLTIQRTQQEDSAVYLCASSLHGTGDYGYTFGSGTRLTVV.

CDR3 sequence (DNA): TGTGCCAGCAGCTCAAGTTTCTTC. This sequence encodes CASSSSFF. V and J are TRBV7-9 and TRBJ2-1; D is undetermined. Germline values: CDR1 SEHNR, CDR2 FQNEAQ (reference sequence). The CDR3 totals 8 residues. V was cut by 4 bases and J by 16 bases, with 5 bases left in between.

The chain has TRBV21-1 and TRBJ1-2; TRBD1, the table's D call, lacks a check against the DNA. TRBV21-1 is noted as a pseudogene. There are 16 residues in the CDR3. The CDR3 region has the DNA TGTGCCAGCAGCAATTTACCAGTGGGACAGGGCTATGGCTACACCTTC. This sequence encodes CASSNLPVGQGYGYTF.

This clone was recorded once. The same CDR3 can be traced to other DNA sequences in this sample. The rearrangement links TRBV18 to TRBJ2-7; TRBD1 matches at 9 bases. Unmatched junction bases numbered 6, after V lost 4 bases and J lost 2 bases. Germline lookup yields CDR1 KGHSH and CDR2 LQKENI. There are 15 residues in the CDR3. As DNA, the CDR3 is TGTGCCAGCTCACAGGGGGGACAGGGCACCTACGAGCAGTACTTC. The encoded protein is CASSQGGQGTYEQYF.

This chain joins TRBV10-1 and TRBJ2-7; tentatively, D is TRBD1 or TRBD2 (6 bases each). Per germline, CDR1 WNHNN and CDR2 SYGVQD (reference sequence). V was cut by 5 bases and J by 5 bases, with 22 bases left in between. The CDR3 is 16 amino acids. The CDR3 reads CASSSLLGGCGHEQYF. CDR3 DNA sequence: TGCGCCAGCAGTTCGCTGTTGGGGGGCTGTGGCCACGAGCAGTACTTC.

The chain uses TRBV25-1 and TRBJ1-1, with a weak D call TRBD1 (5 bases). CDR1 is MGHDK and CDR2 is SYGVNS in the germline V gene. The V end lost 3 bases, the J end lost 3 bases, and 14 bases lay between the germline ends. The CDR3 has 15 amino acids. For the CDR3, the DNA is TGTGCCAGCAGTGACCCCCGGGGGGGGGACACTGAAGCTTTCTTT. Protein product: CASSDPRGGDTEAFF.

The chain links TRBV7-9 to TRBJ1-2; TRBD1 matches at 9 bases. The CDR3 totals 14 residues. Germline V lookup: CDR1 SEHNR, CDR2 FQNEAQ (reference sequence). The V and J ends lost 5 bases and 6 bases, in that order; junction bases with no gene match: 7. Here the CDR3 reads CASSPGTGSDGYTF. The CDR3 coding sequence is TGTGCCAGCAGCCCAGGGACAGGGTCCGATGGCTACACCTTC. The whole variable domain, filled in from reference TRBV7-9 and TRBJ1-2, reads DTGVSQNPRHKITKRGQNVTFRCDPISEHNRLYWYRQTLGQGPEFLTYFQNEAQLEKSRLLSDRFSAERPKGSFSTLEIQRTEQGDSAMYLCASSPGTGSDGYTFGSGTRLTVV.

The chain combines TRBV5-6 with TRBJ2-7; TRBD1 is a possible D gene (6 bases). Germline lookup yields CDR1 SGHDT and CDR2 YYEEEE. Deletions cut 5 bases from V and 3 bases from J, with 15 bases between. CDR3 length: 14 residues. The CDR3, as DNA: TGTGCCAGCAGTAAGTCAGGGGTCGGCTACGAGCAGTACTTC. This translates into CASSKSGVGYEQYF.

About this clone: Other DNA sequences in this specimen translate into the identical CDR3. The V and J genes are TRBV28 and TRBJ2-7; weak D call: TRBD2 (6 bases). CDR3 size: 12 residues. Germline lookup yields CDR1 MDHEN and CDR2 SYDVKM. V was trimmed by 2 bases and J by 5 bases, leaving 7 bases between them. The CDR3 sequence is CASSLGGHEQYF. CDR3 coding DNA: TGTGCCAGCAGTTTAGGAGGGCACGAGCAGTACTTC.

This sequence joins TRBV6-6 and TRBJ2-7, with a weak D call TRBD2 (6 bases). The CDR3 is made up of 16 amino acids. Germline CDR1 is MNHNY and CDR2 is SVGAGI (reference sequence). Trimming pared 0 bases from V and 2 bases from J, leaving 14 bases between. The CDR3: CASSYSYSGSTYEQYF. The DNA for the CDR3 is TGTGCCAGCAGTTACTCTTATAGCGGTTCCACCTACGAGCAGTACTTC.

The J gene is TRBJ1-4, the V gene TRBV9; maybe TRBD1 (5 bases). Trimming shortened V by 0 bases and J by 6 bases, and 9 bases separated the two germline ends. CDR3 length equals 14 residues. Germline V CDR1 and CDR2: SGDLS, YYNGEE. The CDR3 here is CASSVAPRDEKLFF. The CDR3 DNA sequence: TGTGCCAGCAGCGTAGCGCCCAGGGATGAAAAACTGTTTTTT.

A single count supports this clone. The chain carries TRBV18 and TRBJ2-3; 11 bases are shared with TRBD1. The V and J ends lost 2 bases and 4 bases, in that order; junction bases with no gene match: 5. Germline V lookup: CDR1 KGHSH, CDR2 LQKENI. The CDR3 sequence is 16 residues long. In nucleotides, the CDR3 is TGTGCCAGCTCACCAAGAGGGACAGGGGGGCCAGATACGCAGTATTTT. It specifies CASSPRGTGGPDTQYF.